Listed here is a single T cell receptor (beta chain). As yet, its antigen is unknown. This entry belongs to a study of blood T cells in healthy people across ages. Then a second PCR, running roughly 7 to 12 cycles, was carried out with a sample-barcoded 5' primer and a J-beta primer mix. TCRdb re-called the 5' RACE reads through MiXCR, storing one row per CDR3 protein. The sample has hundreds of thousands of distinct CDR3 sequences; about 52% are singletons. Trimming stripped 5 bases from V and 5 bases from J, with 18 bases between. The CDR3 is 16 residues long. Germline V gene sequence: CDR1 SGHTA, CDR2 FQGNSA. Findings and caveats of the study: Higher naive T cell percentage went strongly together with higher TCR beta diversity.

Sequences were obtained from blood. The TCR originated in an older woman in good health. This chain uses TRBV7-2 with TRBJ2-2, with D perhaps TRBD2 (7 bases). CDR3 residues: CASSPFAGARTGELFF. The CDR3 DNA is TGTGCCAGCAGCCCCTTTGCGGGGGCAAGGACCGGGGAGCTGTTTTTT.